The clone carrying this T cell receptor (beta chain) was detected only a few times. The target antigen is unknown. This sample was included in a study of cytomegalovirus exposure and HLA in healthy donors. Findings and caveats of the study: Later analysis suggested links between common viral pathogens and several top significant clusters.

60 Vbeta and 13 Jbeta primers were used in PCR. Method: immunoSEQ multiplex PCR; TCRdb's copy keeps in-frame clones and lacks some. The repertoire holds around 94,000 clones, with less than 85% as singletons. The trim removed 4 bases at V and 5 bases at J, leaving 6 bases unmatched. CDR1 and CDR2 from the germline V gene are SQVTM and ANQGSEA. CDR3 size: 13 residues. The chain has TRBV29-1 and TRBJ2-5; TRBD2 matches 8 bases. The material sequenced was PBMCs. This receptor was taken from an older woman in good health and CMV-seropositive. The CDR3 here is CSVGPTSGETQYF. The CDR3 bases are TGCAGCGTTGGACCAACTAGCGGTGAGACCCAGTACTTC.